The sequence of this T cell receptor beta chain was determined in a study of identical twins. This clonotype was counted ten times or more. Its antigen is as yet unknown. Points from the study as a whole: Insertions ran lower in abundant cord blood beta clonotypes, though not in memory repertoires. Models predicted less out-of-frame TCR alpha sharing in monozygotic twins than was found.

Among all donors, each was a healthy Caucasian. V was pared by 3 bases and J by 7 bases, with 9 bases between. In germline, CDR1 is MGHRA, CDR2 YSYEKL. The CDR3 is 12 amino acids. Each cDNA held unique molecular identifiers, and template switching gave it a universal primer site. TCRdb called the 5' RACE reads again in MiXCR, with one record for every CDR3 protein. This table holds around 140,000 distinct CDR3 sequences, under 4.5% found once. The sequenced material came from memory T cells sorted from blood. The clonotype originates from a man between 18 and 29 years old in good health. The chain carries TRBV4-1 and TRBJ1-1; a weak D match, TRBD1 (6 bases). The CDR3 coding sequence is TGCGCCAGCAGCCATTTACAGGGTGAAGCTTTCTTT. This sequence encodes CASSHLQGEAFF.